Below are 21 T cell receptor beta chains sequenced from a single sample in a study of CD4 T cells in relation to SARS-CoV-2 and coronaviruses. Unexposed donor CD4+ T cells date from about 2011-2018, before the COVID-19 pandemic. TCRdb's copy holds only in-frame clones and misses some; the assay was immunoSEQ multiplex PCR. The sample lists some 65,000 clones, about 90% occurring once. Input material: memory CD4+ T cells from PBMCs. Receptors were obtained from a human donor in good health.

The rearrangement joins TRBV5-1 to TRBJ2-2, with D possibly matching TRBD1 (5 bases). The CDR3 spans 15 residues. Germline assignment: CDR1 SGHRS and CDR2 YFSETQ. The V end lost 5 bases, the J end lost 2 bases, and 13 bases lay between the germline ends. The CDR3 sequence: CASSDVTANTGELFF. The CDR3 nucleotides read TGCGCCAGCAGTGATGTGACAGCTAACACCGGGGAGCTGTTTTTT.

The rearrangement uses TRBV15 and TRBJ2-5, with D perhaps assigned TRBD1 or TRBD2 (5 bases each). The CDR3 is made up of 14 amino acids. Germline-derived CDR1 and CDR2 are LNHNV and YYDKDF (reference sequence). V lost 5 bases, J lost 2 bases, and 12 bases lay in between. CDR3 nucleotides: TGTGCCACCAGCTCACTGGGGGAACAAGAGACCCAGTACTTC. It yields the protein CATSSLGEQETQYF.

Only one count was recorded for this clone. V and J are TRBV6-4 and TRBJ2-3; D perhaps matches TRBD1 (6 bases). The CDR3 runs 13 residues. V shed 2 bases and J shed 3 bases, with 6 bases lying between them. Germline V CDR1 and CDR2: MRHNA, SNTAGT. Here the CDR3 reads CASSDRGTDTQYF. The CDR3 coding sequence is TGTGCCAGCAGTGACAGGGGGACAGATACGCAGTATTTT.

The chain links TRBV5-4 to TRBJ1-4; D is perhaps TRBD1 (6 bases). CDR3 length: 15 residues. Germline V gene sequence: CDR1 SGHNT, CDR2 YYREEE (reference sequence). With 0 bases removed from V and 3 bases from J, the gap between germline ends came to 9 bases. The CDR3 coding sequence is TGTGCCAGCAGCTTGGCGGGGGCGGCTAATGAAAAACTGTTTTTT. It specifies CASSLAGAANEKLFF.

J is TRBJ2-5 and V is TRBV6-5, with D possibly being TRBD2 (6 bases). There are 16 residues in the CDR3. V was trimmed by 0 bases and J by 2 bases, leaving 13 bases between them. Germline V lookup: CDR1 MNHEY, CDR2 SVGAGI. The chain's CDR3 is CASSYSISGGQETQYF. The DNA of the CDR3 is TGTGCCAGCAGTTACTCGATATCCGGGGGTCAAGAGACCCAGTACTTC.

The chain has TRBV24-1 and TRBJ2-5, with a possible D match to TRBD2 (5 bases). This CDR3 is built from 14 residues. V gave up 2 bases and J gave up 5 bases, with 11 bases separating them. CDR1 is KGHDR, CDR2 SFDVKD, per germline. The CDR3 coding sequence is TGTGCCACCAGTGATTCACACGGGGTTGAGACCCAGTACTTC. Its translation: CATSDSHGVETQYF.

V and J are TRBV28 and TRBJ2-2; no clear D gene. There are 14 residues in the CDR3. The germline V gene encodes CDR1 MDHEN and CDR2 SYDVKM. V was trimmed by 0 bases and J by 4 bases, leaving 6 bases between them. The CDR3 DNA follows: TGTGCCAGCAGTTTATGGTCATTCACCGGGGAGCTGTTTTTT. The encoded protein is CASSLWSFTGELFF.

A remark on this clone: It is unclear where the CDR3 begins or ends on the DNA, so no DNA is shown, and the CDR3 is as TCRdb lists it. The rearrangement joins TRBV24-1 to TRBJ2-1; the listed D gene, TRBD2, was not tested against the DNA. Both ends counted, the CDR3 spans 14 residues. Germline CDR1 is KGHDR and CDR2 is SFDVKD. The CDR3 spells CATSAFGSGTGSFF.

The chain employs TRBV7-8 and TRBJ1-2, with TRBD1 matching over 7 bases. The CDR3 has 13 amino acids. From germline, CDR1 is SGHVS and CDR2 FQNEAQ. The junction had 2 bases not matched to a gene; V was cut back by 5 bases and J by 2 bases. The CDR3 is CASSRDRNYGYTF. The CDR3 region has the DNA TGTGCCAGCAGCCGGGACAGAAACTATGGCTACACCTTC.

The chain couples TRBV29-1 to TRBJ1-1; the match to TRBD1 covers 7 bases. The germline CDR1 and CDR2 sequences are SQVTM and ANQGSEA. Trimming at V came to 4 bases and at J to 1 base, leaving 3 bases not matched to a gene. CDR3 length: 13 amino acids. CDR3 loop: CSVGQGSNTEAFF. CDR3 DNA sequence: TGCAGCGTTGGACAGGGATCGAACACTGAAGCTTTCTTT. The full variable domain, completed using reference TRBV29-1 and TRBJ1-1, is SAVISQKPSRDICQRGTSLTIQCQVDSQVTMMFWYRQQPGQSLTLIATANQGSEATYESGFVIDKFPISRPNLTFSTLTVSNMSPEDSSIYLCSVGQGSNTEAFFGQGTRLTVV.

The V gene is TRBV6-2 or TRBV6-3, the J gene TRBJ1-2; 11 bases map to TRBD1. The CDR3 extends over 14 amino acids. CDR1 and CDR2 (germline): MNHEY, SVGEGT. V shed 6 bases, J shed 6 bases, and the junction held 6 bases outside the gene matches. CDR3 in amino acids: CASSPPGQGDGYTF. CDR3 sequence (DNA): TGTGCCAGCAGCCCTCCGGGACAGGGGGATGGCTACACCTTC.

V usage is TRBV2 and J usage is TRBJ1-4; 10 positions match TRBD1. Trimming cost V 6 bases and J 8 bases; bases outside gene matches: 3. Germline lookup yields CDR1 SNHLY and CDR2 FYNNEI. The CDR3 runs 13 residues. The CDR3, as DNA: TGTGCCAGCAGAGGGACAGGGGCCGAAAAACTGTTTTTT. It encodes CASRGTGAEKLFF.

The V call is TRBV2, the J call TRBJ2-3; 8 bases fit TRBD1. The CDR3 extends over 14 amino acids. CDR1 and CDR2 (germline): SNHLY, FYNNEI. V trimming: 6 bases; J trimming: 1 base; junction bases outside the gene matches: 3. The CDR3: CASRVTGGTDTQYF. CDR3 in DNA: TGTGCCAGCAGAGTGACAGGGGGCACAGATACGCAGTATTTT.

This chain uses TRBV6-1 with TRBJ1-2; D unclear. This CDR3 contains 14 residues. Trimming removed 2 bases from V and 2 bases from J, with 9 bases in between. CDR1 is MNHNS and CDR2 is SASEGT in the germline V gene. In nucleotides, the CDR3 is TGTGCCAGCAGTGAAATGACGGCCAACTATGGCTACACCTTC. The encoded protein is CASSEMTANYGYTF.

The chain combines TRBV7-3 with TRBJ1-5, with 7 positions matching TRBD1. V lost 2 bases, J lost 7 bases, and 5 bases stayed unmatched. CDR3 size: 14 residues. Germline lookup yields CDR1 SGHTA and CDR2 FQGTGA. CDR3 in DNA: TGTGCCAGCAGCTTATCAGGGGGAGGCCAGCCCCAGCATTTT. Its translation is CASSLSGGGQPQHF.

The rearrangement links TRBV5-6 to TRBJ1-6; 7 bases map to TRBD1. V lost 4 bases, J lost 2 bases, and 3 bases stayed unmatched. The CDR3 covers 15 residues. CDR1 is SGHDT, CDR2 YYEEEE, per germline. The CDR3 region has the DNA TGTGCCAGCAGCCGACAGGGCCCCTATAATTCACCCCTCCACTTT. Translated, it gives CASSRQGPYNSPLHF.

V usage is TRBV5-1 and J usage is TRBJ1-6, with no clear D. The CDR3 length is 14 residues. The V and J ends lost 4 bases and 0 bases respectively, with 5 bases between them. CDR1 and CDR2 from the germline V gene are SGHRS and YFSETQ. The CDR3 loop reads CASSRSSYNSPLHF. The CDR3 DNA follows: TGCGCCAGCAGCAGGAGCTCCTATAATTCACCCCTCCACTTT.

The chain combines TRBV5-1 with TRBJ2-1, with TRBD2 matching 10 bases. Germline assignment: CDR1 SGHRS and CDR2 YFSETQ. The CDR3 is 15 residues long. With 2 bases clipped from V and 5 bases from J, the junction kept 4 bases outside the gene matches. This chain's CDR3 is CASSLLAGTNNEQFF. The CDR3 DNA reads TGCGCCAGCAGCTTACTAGCGGGGACCAACAATGAGCAGTTCTTC.

This chain links TRBV5-6 with TRBJ2-2; D is perhaps TRBD2 (6 bases). The CDR3 covers 16 residues. Germline V gene data show CDR1 as SGHDT and CDR2 as YYEEEE. The V end was cut by 4 bases, the J end by 5 bases, with 18 bases between. The CDR3: CASSTLPGRGTGELFF. The DNA for the CDR3 is TGTGCCAGCAGCACCCTACCGGGCCGGGGGACCGGGGAGCTGTTTTTT.

The V and J genes are TRBV5-1 and TRBJ1-4, with 9 bases fitting TRBD1. The CDR3 covers 14 residues. V lost 2 bases, J lost 8 bases, and 4 bases stayed unmatched. Germline-derived CDR1 and CDR2 are SGHRS and YFSETQ. The DNA for the CDR3 is TGCGCCAGCAGCTTAGGGGACAGGGTCGAAAAACTGTTTTTT. Residues: CASSLGDRVEKLFF.

In this sample, this clone turned up once. The CDR3 sequence: CASSLDGGPTNEKLFF. The CDR3 DNA sequence: TGTGCCAGCAGCTTAGATGGGGGGCCAACTAATGAAAAACTGTTTTTT. This rearrangement joins TRBV11-2 to TRBJ1-4; D is possibly TRBD1 (6 bases). CDR1 and CDR2 (germline): SGHAT, FQNNGV. There are 16 residues in the CDR3. V lost 0 bases to trimming and J lost 0 bases, with 8 bases between them.